This T cell receptor (beta chain) is drawn from a study of T cells in Graves' hyperthyroidism and ophthalmopathy. Overall study: Prior to any treatment, at the point of initial diagnosis, peripheral blood was collected. Overall study findings and caveats: Ophthalmopathy was distinguished from stable hyperthyroidism by 13 V-J signatures.

The V gene lost 10 bases and the J gene lost 4 bases, with 13 bases spanning the gap. CDR3 size: 12 residues. From germline, CDR1 is SEHNR and CDR2 FQNEAQ (reference sequence). Amplification yielded TCR beta CDR3 regions, with RNA transcripts as the source. A first-round RT-PCR of the TCR CDR3 used the HTBI primer set. MiXCR, applied by TCRdb to the multiplex PCR reads, yields one record per CDR3 protein. The sample lists about 290,000 distinct CDR3 sequences; roughly 15% were seen once. This clonotype was seen at least ten times. Antigen unknown. Not enrolled were patients with uncontrolled infection, other autoimmune disease, pregnancy or lactation. Each diagnosis was grounded in clinical symptoms, serum thyroxine and TRAb, thyroid ultrasound, and orbital computed tomography.

The genes are TRBV7-9 and TRBJ2-5; D may be TRBD1 (6 bases). Sequenced material: blood. This receptor was taken from a middle-aged woman with Graves' hyperthyroidism. The CDR3 is CAIQDSGETQYF. CDR3 in DNA: TGTGCCATCCAGGACAGTGGAGAGACCCAGTACTTC.